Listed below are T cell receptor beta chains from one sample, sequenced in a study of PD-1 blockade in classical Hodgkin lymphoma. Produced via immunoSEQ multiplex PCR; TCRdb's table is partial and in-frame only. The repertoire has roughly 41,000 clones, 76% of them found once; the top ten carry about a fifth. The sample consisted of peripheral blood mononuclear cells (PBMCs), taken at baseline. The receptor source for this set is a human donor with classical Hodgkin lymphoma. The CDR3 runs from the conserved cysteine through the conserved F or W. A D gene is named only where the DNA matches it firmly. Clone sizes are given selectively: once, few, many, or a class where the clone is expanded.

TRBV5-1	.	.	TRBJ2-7	TGCGCCAGCAGCTTGCAAATCGGCAGGGTCTACGAGCAGTACTTC	CASSLQIGRVYEQYF
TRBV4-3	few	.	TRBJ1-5	TGCGCCAGCAGTTCCCGAGGGGGAAATCAGCCCCAGCATTTT	CASSSRGGNQPQHF
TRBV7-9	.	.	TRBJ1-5	TGTGCCAGCAGCTTAGAGGGGGGGTCCAATCAGCCCCAGCATTTT	CASSLEGGSNQPQHF
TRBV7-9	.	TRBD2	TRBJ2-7	TGTGCCAGCAGCATCAGCGGGAGCTCCTACGAGCAGTACTTC	CASSISGSSYEQYF
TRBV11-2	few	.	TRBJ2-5	TGTGCCAGCAGCGCAATTTCCGGCAGCCGAGAGACCCAGTACTTC	CASSAISGSRETQYF
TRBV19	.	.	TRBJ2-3	TGTGCCAGTAGCCCTCCGGGGTTCAGCACAGATACGCAGTATTTT	CASSPPGFSTDTQYF
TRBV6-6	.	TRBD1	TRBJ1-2	TGTGCCAGCAGGGCCCGACAGGGGTACTATGGCTACACCTTC	CASRARQGYYGYTF
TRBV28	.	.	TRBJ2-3	TGTGCCAGCAGTCTTATGACAGGACCCACAGATACGCAGTATTTT	CASSLMTGPTDTQYF
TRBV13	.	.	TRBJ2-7	TGTGCCAGCAGCCTGGACAGCTACGAGCAGTACTTC	CASSLDSYEQYF
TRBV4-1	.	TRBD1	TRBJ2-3	TGCGCCAGCAGCCCCATACAGACAGGGGCCCCAGATACGCAGTATTTT	CASSPIQTGAPDTQYF
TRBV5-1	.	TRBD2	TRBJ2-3	TGCGCCAGCAGCCAAAGACTAGCAGGCACAGATACGCAGTATTTT	CASSQRLAGTDTQYF
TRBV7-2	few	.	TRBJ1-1	TGTGCCAGCAGCTTAGACCTCGGTAGCGAAGCTTTCTTT	CASSLDLGSEAFF
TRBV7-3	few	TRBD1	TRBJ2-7	TGTGCCAGCAGCTTGACCGGGACAGGGGGCGCCTACGAGCAGTACTTC	CASSLTGTGGAYEQYF
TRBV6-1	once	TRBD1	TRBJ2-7	TGTGCCAGCAGTGTGAACCGGGACAGGGGCATGCAATTC	CASSVNRDRGMQF
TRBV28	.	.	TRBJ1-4	TGTGCCAGCAGTTTAAGGGAAAAACTGTTTTTT	CASSLREKLFF
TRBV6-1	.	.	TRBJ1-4	TGTGCCAGCAGTGAACAGGGGCGGGCTAATGAAAAACTGTTTTTT	CASSEQGRANEKLFF
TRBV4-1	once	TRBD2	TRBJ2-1	TGCGCCAGCAGCCAGGCCCCCGGGACTACGCCCCATGAGCAGTTCTTC	CASSQAPGTTPHEQFF
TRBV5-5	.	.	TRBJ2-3	TGTGCCAGCAGCTTAGGAGGTTACGGATCAGATACGCAGTATTTT	CASSLGGYGSDTQYF
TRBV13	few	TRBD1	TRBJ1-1	TGTGCCAGCAGTTATCGTCCACAGGGGCCGTACGCTGAAGCTTTCTTT	CASSYRPQGPYAEAFF
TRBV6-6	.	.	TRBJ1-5	TGTGCCAGCAGCCCCGGACAGATTAGCAATCAGCCCCAGCATTTT	CASSPGQISNQPQHF
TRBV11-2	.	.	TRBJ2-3	TGTGCCAGCAGCTGGGGGACAGATACGCAGTATTTT	CASSWGTDTQYF
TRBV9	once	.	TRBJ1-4	TGTGCCAGCAGCCCCCGTGGGGTTTCTAATGAAAAACTGTTTTTT	CASSPRGVSNEKLFF
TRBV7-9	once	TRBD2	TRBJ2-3	TGTGCCAGCACCCTAGGAGCGGGAGCCCCCACAGATACGCAGTATTTT	CASTLGAGAPTDTQYF
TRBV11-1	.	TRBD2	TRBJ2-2	TGTGCCAGCAACCAAAAGACTAGCGGTGACACCGGGGAGCTGTTTTTT	CASNQKTSGDTGELFF
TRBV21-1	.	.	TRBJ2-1	TGTGCCAGCGGTGGACACTTTCAAGTCAATGAGCAGTTCTTC	CASGGHFQVNEQFF
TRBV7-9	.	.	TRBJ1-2	TGTGCCAGCAGCACCACAGAGAACTATGGCTACACCTTC	CASSTTENYGYTF
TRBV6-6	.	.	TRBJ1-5	TGTGCCAGCAGTTATACCGGTCAGCCCCAGCATTTT	CASSYTGQPQHF
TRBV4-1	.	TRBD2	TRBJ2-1	TGCGCCAGCAGCCAAGGCTGGGCGGGAGGTGTCTATGAGCAGTTCTTC	CASSQGWAGGVYEQFF
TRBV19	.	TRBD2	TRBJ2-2	TGTGCCAGTACCAAGGGACTAGCGGGAGTCGCGTACACCGGGGAGCTGTTTTTT	CASTKGLAGVAYTGELFF
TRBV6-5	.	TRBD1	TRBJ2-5	TGTGCCAGCAGGAGGACAGGGGGAGGAGAGACCCAGTACTTC	CASRRTGGGETQYF
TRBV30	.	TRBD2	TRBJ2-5	TGTGCCTGGAGTGTATGGCTAGCGGGAGGTGCAGAGACCCAGTACTTC	CAWSVWLAGGAETQYF
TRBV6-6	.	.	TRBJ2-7	TGTGCCAGCAGTAACGTACCCTTGGTCGTGACCTACGAGCAGTACTTC	CASSNVPLVVTYEQYF
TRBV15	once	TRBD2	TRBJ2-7	TGTGCCACCAGCAGAGATCCCCGTCGACTAGCGAGCAACTACGAGCAGTACTTC	CATSRDPRRLASNYEQYF
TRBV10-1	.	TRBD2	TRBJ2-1	TGCGCCAGCAGTGAGTCCCCCCTAGCGGGAGCCAATGAGCAGTTCTTC	CASSESPLAGANEQFF
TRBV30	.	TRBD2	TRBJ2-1	TGTGCCTGGAGTGTACAGGTGAGCGGGAGATACAATGAGCAGTTCTTC	CAWSVQVSGRYNEQFF
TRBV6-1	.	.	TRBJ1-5	TGTGCCAGCAGCAGGGATAGCAATCAGCCCCAGCATTTT	CASSRDSNQPQHF
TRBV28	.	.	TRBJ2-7	TGTGCCAGCAGCCCCTACGAGCAGTACTTC	CASSPYEQYF
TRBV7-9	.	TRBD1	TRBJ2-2	TGTGCCAGCAGCGTAACAGGGGGCTCGAACACCGGGGAGCTGTTTTTT	CASSVTGGSNTGELFF
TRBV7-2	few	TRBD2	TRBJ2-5	TGTGCCAGCAGCCCTATTGGAGGGAGGGATCAAGAGACCCAGTACTTC	CASSPIGGRDQETQYF
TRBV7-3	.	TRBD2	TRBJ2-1	TGTGCCAGCAGTCAGACTAGTGGGGGAGGGAATGAGCAGTTCTTC	CASSQTSGGGNEQFF
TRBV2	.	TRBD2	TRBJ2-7	TGTGCCAGCAATCTTGGGAGCGGGAATTTCGAGCAGTACTTC	CASNLGSGNFEQYF
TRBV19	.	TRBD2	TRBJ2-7	TGTGCCAGTAGTAGGGGGACTAGCGGGACCTACGAGCAGTACTTC	CASSRGTSGTYEQYF
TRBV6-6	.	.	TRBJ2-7	TGTGCCAGCAGTTACGGGGCTACCTACGAGCAGTACTTC	CASSYGATYEQYF
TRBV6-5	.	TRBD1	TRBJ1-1	TGTGCCAGCAGATACTGGACAGGGGACACTGAAGCTTTCTTT	CASRYWTGDTEAFF
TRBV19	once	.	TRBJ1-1	TGTGCCAGTAGTATAACCTCAAGGGGGAGGATCACTGAAGCTTTCTTT	CASSITSRGRITEAFF
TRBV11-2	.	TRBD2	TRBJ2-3	TGTGCCAGCAGCTCAAGACTAGCGGGAGAAGTAACAGATACGCAGTATTTT	CASSSRLAGEVTDTQYF
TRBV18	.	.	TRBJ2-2	TGTGCCAGCACCAGGGGAGGTACGAACACCGGGGAGCTGTTTTTT	CASTRGGTNTGELFF
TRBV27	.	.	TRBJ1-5	TGTGCCAGCAGTTTAACTTTCAATCAGCCCCAGCATTTT	CASSLTFNQPQHF
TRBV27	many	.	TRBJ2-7	TGTGCCAGCAGTTCCCAAGGGAGAGCATACGAGCAGTACTTC	CASSSQGRAYEQYF
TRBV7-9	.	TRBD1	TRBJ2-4	TGTGCCAGCAGCCTAACCGGGACAGGGGGTAGCATTCAGTACTTC	CASSLTGTGGSIQYF
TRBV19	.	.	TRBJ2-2	TGTGCCAGTAGTAACCATCATAGCCCCGGGGAGCTGTTTTTT	CASSNHHSPGELFF
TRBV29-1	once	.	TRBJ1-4	TGCAGCGTTGAACAGTCGTGGGGGGAAAAACTGTTTTTT	CSVEQSWGEKLFF
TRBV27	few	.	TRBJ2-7	TGTGCCAGCAGTCTGTCACAGGGTACAAGAGAGCAGTACTTC	CASSLSQGTREQYF
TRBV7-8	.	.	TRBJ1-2	TGTGCCAGCAGCTTAGCGGACGCGGTGGGAGGCTATGGCTACACCTTC	CASSLADAVGGYGYTF